Reported below is one TCR beta chain. This specimen comes from a study of OX40 agonist ivuxolimab in advanced cancers. TCRdb keeps only in-frame clones here, not all; method: immunoSEQ multiplex PCR. The table has 65,000 to 70,000 clones, around 80% seen once; the top ten hold about 2.1%. V was trimmed by 0 bases and J by 0 bases, leaving 5 bases between them. This CDR3 spans 14 amino acids. Germline V gene data show CDR1 as SGHAT and CDR2 as FQNNGV. The sequence derives from an adult with an advanced solid tumor such as melanoma, head and neck, liver or kidney cancer. V and J are TRBV11-2 and TRBJ1-2; D not resolved. The starting material was CD4+ or CD8+ T cells sorted from blood, obtained in a trial of the OX40 agonist ivuxolimab. CDR3 region: CASSLDAANYGYTF. The DNA for the CDR3 is TGTGCCAGCAGCTTAGATGCGGCTAACTATGGCTACACCTTC. The full variable domain, its missing parts supplied by reference TRBV11-2 and TRBJ1-2, is EAGVAQSPRYKIIEKRQSVAFWCNPISGHATLYWYQQILGQGPKLLIQFQNNGVVDDSQLPKDRFSAERLKGVDSTLKIQPAKLEDSAVYLCASSLDAANYGYTFGSGTRLTVV.